This T cell receptor (beta chain) was recorded in a study of blood T cell repertoires in COVID-19 (dated by TCRdb to 2019 to 2021). With respect to the entire study: Samples covering the acute and convalescent phases of COVID-19 were provided by collaborators in the United States, Italy and Spain. Deeply sampled blood TCRbeta repertoires from subjects exposed to, actively infected with, or recovered from COVID-19 were included in the dataset. The material from the prospective study consisted of cDNA or gDNA derived from T cells, B-cell-depleted T cells, or PBMCs. The repertoires were released in a freely available public database meant as a resource for research on the immune response to SARS-CoV-2. Where HLA class I and class II types were available, the types were taken from metadata supplied by the sample provider, not from assay-based typing. Sample metadata almost always included a de-identified subject ID, COVID-19 status, age in years and sex. Samples were obtained from the ongoing ImmuneRACE study (first 160 participants) and from about 1,300 subjects provided by 6 global collaborators. What the authors observed across the whole study: Clinical and demographic metadata were provided uncurated, with the amount varying by source and participant.

Participants in the prospective study were enrolled through a virtual design, were aged about 18 to 100 years, and lived in approximately 25 United States geographic areas. Cohort assignment in the prospective study relied on participant-reported clinical history from a screening survey and a study questionnaire. Recovered participants in ImmuneRACE Cohort 3 were defined by two consecutive negative NP/OP PCR tests, clearance by a healthcare professional, or resolution of symptoms. In the prospective study, whole blood, serum and a nasopharyngeal or oropharyngeal swab were collected from each participant by mobile phlebotomists. Additional blood draws and questionnaires over an approximately 2-month period could optionally be provided by prospective study participants. Before DNA extraction, blood samples from the prospective study were shipped at room temperature or frozen. V loses 6 bases at its end and J loses 10 bases; junction bases beyond the gene matches: 9. The CDR3 spans 14 residues, from the cysteine through the phenylalanine. Only the CDR3 region is kept as DNA, spanning 42 bases read in frame from base 1. Taken from the germline V gene, the CDR1 and CDR2 loops are SNHLY and FYNNEI.

For this clone: Its cognate antigen has yet to be identified. No much larger clone is present one base from it, and per-base qualities are unavailable.

The immunoSEQ Assay, a bias-controlled multiplex PCR, was used to amplify TCRbeta CDR3 regions from genomic DNA. Processing in the source paper ran as follows. The number of nucleated cells in each sample was estimated from the amplification of reference gene primers within the assay. To quantify the absolute abundance of each unique TCRbeta CDR3 rearrangement, sequence reads were collapsed and filtered. For each sample, productive Simpson clonality was calculated by taking the square root of Simpson's diversity index across productive rearrangements. TCRdb stores this immuneACCESS table with in-frame sequences only. Part of the clones is absent; in the studies checked, under half of the shortfall reflects unresolved V genes, and no reason is known for the rest. The DNA gave D and trimming, while V, J and clone size come from that table. This sample has under 200,000 clones in its table, and around four fifths of those were observed once. The ten largest clones represent about an eighth of the sample.

The rearranged segments are TRBV2 and TRBJ2-3; 11 middle bases align to TRBD2. This clonotype originated in a woman aged 60-70 years who had recovered from COVID-19. Sequenced sample: PBMCs or T cells enriched from blood (not recorded which). The DNA is TGTGCCAGCAGCGCCGGGACTAGCGGAGGGGCGCAGTATTTT. Translated, it gives CASSAGTSGGAQYF.